The rows below give T cell receptor beta chains drawn from one sample of a study of CXCR3-negative and CXCR3-positive naive CD8 T cells. After re-calling the 5' RACE reads, TCRdb lists one entry per CDR3 protein, DNA absent. The table for this sample gives approximately 37,000 distinct CDR3 sequences. The sequenced sample was memory CD8+ T cells from blood. All receptors come from a human donor in good health. Some clones in this sample may be carry-over from other donors' samples. Both conserved end residues are part of each CDR3. Expanded clones are given a class, and other clones once, few, many or no size at all.

TRBJ2-2 17 . TRBV4-3 CASSQLTGYDGTGELFF
TRBJ1-1 15 . TRBV25-1 CASSGRRGAGTEAFF
TRBJ2-7 13 . TRBV13 CASSLAGEHEQYF
TRBJ1-6 14 . TRBV6-2/TRBV6-3 CASSPGTENSPLHF
TRBJ2-7 14 . TRBV3-1 CASSLGAGAYEQYF
TRBJ2-1 16 . TRBV28 CASSPPAHYPYNEQFF
TRBJ1-1 18 . TRBV10-1 CASSEFTGHLDLNTEAFF
TRBJ2-7 15 . TRBV29-1 CSVDGPSPSSYEQYF
TRBJ2-1 14 . TRBV13 CASRSLTGGSKQFF
TRBJ2-6 13 . TRBV6-4 CASSGGEPNVLTF
TRBJ2-3 13 . TRBV6-2/TRBV6-3 CASSDIRTDTQYF
TRBJ2-5 18 . TRBV11-2 CASSLGSGLGSSGETQYF
TRBJ2-7 14 . TRBV7-9 CASSHRDDVNEQYF
TRBJ2-5 12 . TRBV6-2/TRBV6-3 CASSGDRETQYF
TRBJ2-7 13 . TRBV27 CASSLKGPYEQYF
TRBJ2-6 15 . TRBV6-5 CASTKDRSGANVLTF
TRBJ2-3 16 . TRBV13 CASSSRDSPTHATQYF
TRBJ2-7 12 . TRBV30 CAWSSSGYEQYF
TRBJ1-4 16 . TRBV12-3/TRBV12-4 CASSSGVPSTNEKLFF
TRBJ2-7 16 . TRBV29-1 CSVEGTGTGGPYEQYF
TRBJ2-5 15 . TRBV29-1 CSAMTSGGTQETQYF
TRBJ2-3 20 . TRBV25-1 CASSGAFGGGGTVSTDTQYF
TRBJ1-4 15 . TRBV6-6 CASSYVAALNEKLFF
TRBJ2-7 14 . TRBV7-9 CASSLAGGDREQYF
TRBJ2-7 15 . TRBV7-9 CASSPRSGTTYEQYF
TRBJ2-2 14 . TRBV21-1 CASSRRDRTGELFF
TRBJ2-1 13 . TRBV29-1 CSVEGTQYNEQFF
TRBJ2-2 18 . TRBV12-3/TRBV12-4 CASSLSGNLGDNTGELFF
TRBJ2-5 14 medium-sized TRBV28 CASSFAQARETQYF
TRBJ2-7 16 . TRBV5-1 CASSGFGGGAPYEQYF
TRBJ2-1 17 medium-sized TRBV12-3/TRBV12-4 CASSNNRGTRSYNEQFF
TRBJ2-7 14 . TRBV20-1 CSASERETTYEQYF
TRBJ2-3 13 medium-sized TRBV29-1 CSVPGEGTDTQYF
TRBJ2-2 14 . TRBV28 CASSLFEDTGELFF
TRBJ2-3 17 . TRBV28 CASSLIPTSGGAYTQYF
TRBJ1-1 14 . TRBV7-7 CASSPGGGYTEAFF